This is a list of T cell receptor beta chains from one sample in a study of beta chain features in type 1 diabetes. Repertoires were generated with immunoSEQ multiplex PCR, while TCRdb's copy carries only in-frame clones and drops some. The sample holds some 150,000 clones, roughly 10% seen once. Specimen: central memory CD4+ T cells from blood. The receptors originated from a woman aged 40 to 49 in good health. CDR3s include the opening cysteine and the closing phenylalanine or tryptophan. D genes are given only for firm matches. The size entry is marked missing in some rows and otherwise reads once, few, many or a size class.

few	TRBV4-2	TRBJ2-1	TRBD2	TGTGCCAGCAGCCAAGATCCAGCGGGGATATACAATGAGCAGTTCTTC	CASSQDPAGIYNEQFF
few	TRBV7-9	TRBJ2-2	TRBD1	TGTGCCAGCAGCCGGGACAGTGGGGAGCTGTTTTTT	CASSRDSGELFF
.	TRBV5-1	TRBJ2-2	.	TGCGCCAGCAGCCGGCAAGGGGACAACGGGGAGCTGTTTTTT	CASSRQGDNGELFF
.	TRBV4-3	TRBJ2-3	TRBD2	TGCGCCAGCAGCCAAGTCATCAGCGGGGGGACGAGCACAGATACGCAGTATTTT	CASSQVISGGTSTDTQYF
.	TRBV7-8	TRBJ1-3	.	TGTGCCAGCAGCTCCCCCAACAGGGGAAACACCATATATTTT	CASSSPNRGNTIYF
many	TRBV9	TRBJ2-1	TRBD1	TGTGCCAGCAGCCCCCACGGGACAGGGAGCCATGAGCAGTTCTTC	CASSPHGTGSHEQFF
.	TRBV7-9	TRBJ2-5	.	TGTGCCAGCAGCTCACAAGAGACCCAGTACTTC	CASSSQETQYF
few	TRBV9	TRBJ2-1	.	TGTGCCAGCAGCGTTCTCGGGTCGTTCAACAATGAGCAGTTCTTC	CASSVLGSFNNEQFF
.	TRBV6-6	TRBJ2-3	TRBD2	TGTGCCAGCCGGGAGGGGAGCACAGATACGCAGTATTTT	CASREGSTDTQYF
few	TRBV6-6	TRBJ2-7	TRBD2	TGTGCCAGCAGTTATGGACTAGCGAGCTACGAGCAGTACTTC	CASSYGLASYEQYF
many	TRBV4-3	TRBJ1-1	.	TGCGCCAGCAGCCAAGAAGGGGCGGCAGGGGCCGCTTTCTTT	CASSQEGAAGAAFF
few	TRBV5-5	TRBJ2-5	TRBD1	TGTGCCAGCAGCACCTACAGGGGTGAAGAGACCCAGTACTTC	CASSTYRGEETQYF
few	TRBV9	TRBJ1-6	TRBD1	TGTGCCAGCAGCGGGGGGGCAGGGGGCAACTCACCCCTCCACTTT	CASSGGAGGNSPLHF
.	TRBV4-1	TRBJ1-6	TRBD1	TGCGCCAGCAGCCAACAGACGGGACAGGGAACTCCCCTCCACTTT	CASSQQTGQGTPLHF
.	TRBV5-6	TRBJ1-2	TRBD1	TGTGCCAGCAGCCCCGGGACAGGGAAAAGTGTGTTTGGCTACACCTTC	CASSPGTGKSVFGYTF
many	TRBV4-3	TRBJ2-2	.	TGCGCCAGCAGCCAAGCGGCAGGGTTGGTGGGCGGGGAGCTGTTTTTT	CASSQAAGLVGGELFF
.	TRBV27	TRBJ2-1	.	TGTGCCAGCAACCCACTTAGCAGGGCCGATGAGCAGTTCTTC	CASNPLSRADEQFF
.	TRBV7-8	TRBJ1-2	.	TGTGCCAGCAGCTTAGACCGGGGATCGGTTGGCTACACCTTC	CASSLDRGSVGYTF
.	TRBV7-8	TRBJ2-1	TRBD2	TGTGCCAGCAGCTCCTCGGGGGGGCGCAATGAGCAGTTCTTC	CASSSSGGRNEQFF
few	TRBV5-6	TRBJ2-3	TRBD2	TGTGCCAGCAGCTTGGATCGGGGGGGAATAGATACGCAGTATTTT	CASSLDRGGIDTQYF
few	TRBV5-6	TRBJ2-2	.	TGTGCCAGCAGCTATCGGACAGCCGCGAACACCGGGGAGCTGTTTTTT	CASSYRTAANTGELFF
few	TRBV5-6	TRBJ1-5	TRBD1	TGTGCCAGCAGCTCGACAGGGAACGGTCAGCCCCAGCATTTT	CASSSTGNGQPQHF
few	TRBV7-9	TRBJ1-1	.	TGTGCCAGCAGCAAACAGGGAGGGGACACTGAAGCTTTCTTT	CASSKQGGDTEAFF
few	TRBV5-6	TRBJ2-3	.	TGTGCCAGTGAGCCGTCGGGTTACACAGATACGCAGTATTTT	CASEPSGYTDTQYF
.	TRBV4-1	TRBJ1-1	.	TGCGCCAGCAGCCAAGGCGGGGGGAGGACTGAAGCTTTCTTT	CASSQGGGRTEAFF
.	TRBV7-2	TRBJ2-7	TRBD2	TGTGCCAGCAGCAGACGGGGGGGCCAATACGAGCAGTACTTC	CASSRRGGQYEQYF
.	TRBV5-1	TRBJ2-5	.	TGCGCCAGCAGGTTGTCCGGGTCAGAGACCCAGTACTTC	CASRLSGSETQYF
few	TRBV7-8	TRBJ1-1	.	TGTGCCAGCAGCTTACTGGGAGGGGGGGCTGAAGCTTTCTTT	CASSLLGGGAEAFF
few	TRBV7-2	TRBJ1-3	TRBD1	TGTGCCAGCAAACAGGGGAATTCTGGAAACACCATATATTTT	CASKQGNSGNTIYF
.	TRBV2	TRBJ1-5	.	TGTGCCAGCAGTGAAGCCCTGCGGGGCAATCAGCCCCAGCATTTT	CASSEALRGNQPQHF
many	TRBV5-6	TRBJ2-2	.	TGTGCCAGCAGCTTCGGACAGTTGAACACCGGGGAGCTGTTTTTT	CASSFGQLNTGELFF
.	TRBV14	TRBJ2-2	TRBD1	TGTGCCAGCAGCCAACGGACAGGACCCACCGGGGAGCTGTTTTTT	CASSQRTGPTGELFF
many	TRBV23-1	TRBJ2-6	.	TGCGCCAGCAGTCAATGGGAGGCTAGCGTTTCTGGGGCCAACGTCCTGACTTTC	CASSQWEASVSGANVLTF
few	TRBV19	TRBJ2-3	.	TGTGCCAGTAGCCCCTTTACAGTGACCTTCACAGATACGCAGTATTTT	CASSPFTVTFTDTQYF
.	TRBV10-1	TRBJ2-2	.	TGCGCCAGGCTTGAATCGGAGGGGGAGCTGTTTTTT	CARLESEGELFF
.	TRBV5-4	TRBJ2-7	.	TGTGCCAGCAGCTTTGAATCAGGGGTAAGGGAGCAGTACTTC	CASSFESGVREQYF
few	TRBV11-2	TRBJ1-4	TRBD1	TGTGCCAGCAGCTACAACAGGGGAGGCAATGAAAAACTGTTTTTT	CASSYNRGGNEKLFF
many	TRBV2	TRBJ2-1	TRBD2	TGTGCCAGCAGTGAAGGAGCGGGGGAGCAGTTCTTC	CASSEGAGEQFF
.	TRBV6-5	TRBJ1-1	TRBD1	TGTGCCAGCAGTTGGCAGGGGGCGAGCACTGAAGCTTTCTTT	CASSWQGASTEAFF